The rows below give T cell receptor beta chains drawn from one sample of a study of CD8 T cells in Susac syndrome. TCRdb re-analysed the immunoSEQ multiplex PCR reads in MiXCR, keeping a single row per CDR3 protein. This sample carries 95,000 to 150,000 distinct CDR3 sequences, just under 95% of them seen once, and the ten largest clones take about 0.19%. Input material: CD8+ T cells from PBMCs. Receptor source: a human donor with Susac syndrome. The CDR3 runs from the conserved cysteine through the conserved F or W. The D gene is left open where the match is weak. Some rows mark clone size as missing; the rest say once, few, many or name a class of expanded clone.

V gene,clone size,J gene,D gene,CDR3 protein,CDR3 DNA
TRBV12-3/TRBV12-4,.,TRBJ2-5,.,CASSWLARETQYF,TGTGCCAGCAGTTGGCTTGCGCGGGAGACCCAGTACTTC
TRBV13,.,TRBJ1-4,TRBD1,CASSLRGQGNEKLFF,TGTGCCAGCAGCTTAAGGGGACAGGGGAATGAAAAACTGTTTTTT
TRBV27,.,TRBJ2-7,.,CASSFPGTYEQYF,TGTGCCAGCAGTTTTCCCGGGACCTACGAGCAGTACTTC
TRBV19,.,TRBJ1-1,TRBD1,CASPGQGIKGAFF,TGTGCCAGTCCGGGACAGGGCATTAAAGGGGCTTTCTTT
TRBV12-3/TRBV12-4,.,TRBJ2-5,TRBD1,CASSSRQGQETQYF,TGTGCCAGCAGTTCACGACAGGGGCAAGAGACCCAGTACTTC
TRBV18,.,TRBJ2-3,.,CASSPNGRAASTDTQYF,TGTGCCAGCTCACCAAACGGCCGGGCCGCGAGCACAGATACGCAGTATTTT
TRBV4-3,.,TRBJ2-2,TRBD1,CASRTGAGELFF,TGCGCCAGCAGGACAGGGGCCGGGGAGCTGTTTTTT
TRBV7-8,.,TRBJ2-5,.,CASSLGGYRAQETQYF,TGTGCCAGCAGCTTAGGGGGGTACCGGGCTCAAGAGACCCAGTACTTC
TRBV20-1,once,TRBJ2-7,.,CSAQKRVSSYEQYF,TGCAGTGCTCAAAAGCGGGTGAGCTCCTACGAGCAGTACTTC
TRBV7-9,.,TRBJ2-7,TRBD2,CASSLKTSGGPPYEQYF,TGTGCCAGCAGCTTAAAGACTAGCGGGGGACCTCCCTACGAGCAGTACTTC
TRBV4-1,.,TRBJ2-4,.,CASSHRGDIQYF,TGCGCCAGCAGCCACAGGGGGGACATTCAGTACTTC
TRBV27,.,TRBJ2-7,TRBD1,CASSPPGTEHEQYF,TGTGCCAGCAGTCCGCCGGGGACAGAACACGAGCAGTACTTC
TRBV6-1,.,TRBJ1-5,.,CASSEGREVQPQHF,TGTGCCAGCAGTGAAGGGAGGGAAGTACAGCCCCAGCATTTT
TRBV19,.,TRBJ2-3,TRBD1,CASSGGTGATDTQYF,TGTGCCAGTAGTGGGGGGACAGGGGCCACAGATACGCAGTATTTT
TRBV9,.,TRBJ1-2,.,CASSTRSLFTF,TGTGCCAGCAGCACGAGGAGTTTGTTCACCTTC
TRBV4-1,.,TRBJ1-4,.,CASSQERDEKLFF,TGCGCCAGCAGCCAAGAAAGGGACGAAAAACTGTTTTTT
TRBV19,.,TRBJ1-3,.,CASSPLGLGNTIYF,TGTGCCAGTAGCCCGCTCGGGCTGGGAAACACCATATATTTT
TRBV21-1,.,TRBJ2-5,.,CASSKGQGETQYF,TGTGCCAGCAGCAAAGGTCAGGGAGAGACCCAGTACTTC
TRBV6-5,.,TRBJ1-5,.,CASSYSVPSSNQPQHF,TGTGCCAGCAGTTACAGTGTCCCATCTAGCAATCAGCCCCAGCATTTT
TRBV7-9,.,TRBJ2-3,.,CASSPPGADHRDTQYF,TGTGCCAGCAGCCCTCCGGGAGCGGACCACAGGGATACGCAGTATTTT
TRBV30,.,TRBJ2-7,.,CAWSVLSANEQYF,TGTGCCTGGAGTGTTCTTAGCGCCAACGAGCAGTACTTC
TRBV7-9,.,TRBJ2-2,.,CASSPPRGPLTGELFF,TGTGCCAGCAGCCCCCCTAGGGGCCCCCTCACCGGGGAGCTGTTTTTT
TRBV20-1,once,TRBJ2-7,TRBD2,CSAGGDYSYEQYF,TGCAGTGCGGGGGGGGACTACTCCTACGAGCAGTACTTC
TRBV19,.,TRBJ2-1,.,CASSILASDYRQFF,TGTGCCAGTAGTATTCTCGCTAGCGACTACCGGCAGTTCTTC
TRBV29-1,.,TRBJ1-3,.,CSVARLNSGNTIYF,TGCAGCGTTGCCCGCCTGAACTCTGGAAACACCATATATTTT
TRBV27,.,TRBJ2-1,.,CASSLTQSGNEQFF,TGTGCCAGCAGTTTAACACAGTCAGGCAATGAGCAGTTCTTC
TRBV30,.,TRBJ1-2,.,CAWRERGASGYTF,TGTGCCTGGAGAGAGCGGGGCGCGTCTGGCTACACCTTC
TRBV30,.,TRBJ2-6,.,CAWSEVDPSGANVLTF,TGTGCCTGGAGTGAGGTAGACCCCTCTGGGGCCAACGTCCTGACTTTC
TRBV4-3,.,TRBJ2-1,.,CASSQDGGYSSYNEQFF,TGCGCCAGCAGCCAAGATGGGGGGTACTCCTCCTACAATGAGCAGTTCTTC